The rows below give T cell receptor beta chains drawn from one sample of a study of post-analysis software for immune sequencing data. One entry per CDR3 protein results from TCRdb running MiXCR on the PCR reads. This table has more than 500,000 distinct CDR3 sequences, under 40% appearing once. The specimen was blood. Receptors were obtained from a girl aged 2-17 years with multiple sclerosis. Each CDR3 is given with its conserved first and last residue.

v_gene	j_gene	CDR3aa
TRBV6-1	TRBJ1-5	CASSEFDRLNQPQHF
TRBV29-1	TRBJ2-1	CSVVSYNEQFF
TRBV10-1	TRBJ2-7	CASSDSGTQGSYEQYF
TRBV20-1	TRBJ2-1	CSARDLGLAGYNEQFF
TRBV6-6	TRBJ1-1	CASTWGALNTESFF
TRBV6-5	TRBJ2-6	CASSYLGQGLNPGANVLTF
TRBV6-2/TRBV6-3	TRBJ2-5	CASSTPDRKETQYF
TRBV24-1	TRBJ2-5	CATSDSFDRDLQETQYF
TRBV18	TRBJ1-4	CASSLTGTDVREKRFF
TRBV7-2	TRBJ2-3	CASSSSALGTDTQYF
TRBV7-9	TRBJ2-3	CASSPNFNSWSDTQYF
TRBV7-8	TRBJ2-7	CASSGLLGEQYF
TRBV15	TRBJ2-6	CATSRYRDTLSPGANVLTF
TRBV5-1	TRBJ2-5	CASSLAGPRRGAQETQYF
TRBV5-1	TRBJ2-7	CASSSNSGVGYEQYF